This paragraph covers one T cell receptor beta chain sequence. The data originate from a study of blood T cell repertoires in COVID-19. Produced via immunoSEQ multiplex PCR; TCRdb's table is partial and in-frame only. The sample has fewer than 650,000 clones, approximately 88% seen once. Germline CDR1 MDHEN, CDR2 SYDVKM. Trimming left V 3 bases short and J 4 bases short, with 16 bases between. This CDR3 has 17 amino acids. The receptor's source is a woman between 50 and 59 years old with COVID-19, enrolled during active disease. The genes are TRBV28 and TRBJ1-6; the D is unclear. Sequencing was done on a sample of peripheral blood. The CDR3 loop reads CASSFSPPILYNSPLHF. The CDR3 DNA reads as TGTGCCAGCAGTTTCTCCCCACCTATCCTATATAATTCACCCCTCCACTTT.